This TCR beta chain stems from a study of spatial heterogeneity in lung cancer. Overall study: Alpha-chain sequences were consistently detected less often than beta-chain sequences. General study results and limits: Blood carried ubiquitous expanded tumor TCRs more at resection than follow-up.

As for time point: sample taken at primary tumor resection. Sequencing covered unsorted whole RNA taken from tumor, nontumor lung or frozen PBMC. The approximately 69 donors had untreated early-stage non-small cell lung cancer. The CDR3 sequence is 13 residues long. Trimming removed 7 bases from V and 6 bases from J, with 12 bases in between. Germline CDR1 is PRHDT and CDR2 is FYEKMQ (reference sequence). There are many counts of this clonotype. Its matching antigen is unknown. Each molecule of TCR cDNA was tagged with one unique molecular identifier. One entry per CDR3 protein results from TCRdb running MiXCR on the 5' RACE reads. Of 40,000 to 45,000 distinct CDR3 sequences in the sample, about 13% were seen once.

The J gene is TRBJ2-2, the V gene TRBV13; D is unclear. The sample was PBMCs, taken at surgery. The receptor's source is a male donor with early-stage non-small cell lung cancer. The CDR3 reads CASTIFGAGELFF. The CDR3 DNA is TGTGCCAGCACCATCTTTGGGGCCGGGGAGCTGTTTTTT.